This T cell receptor beta chain emerged from a study of blood T cell repertoires in COVID-19. Study information: Some COVID-19 samples were acute and others convalescent; all came from the United States, Italy and Spain.

Clones were read by immunoSEQ multiplex PCR, and TCRdb kept only the in-frame ones, dropping some. This repertoire shows about 100,000 clones, around nine tenths found once; its top ten account for around 1.6%. This CDR3 comprises 15 residues. Per the germline V gene, CDR1 is LNHDA and CDR2 is SQIVND (reference sequence). The V and J ends lost 7 bases and 0 bases respectively, with 13 bases between them. The TCR originated in a man older than 75 with acute or convalescent COVID-19. V gene TRBV19 combines with J gene TRBJ1-3; unclear D gene. Sequencing was done on a sample of peripheral blood. CDR3 in DNA: TGTGCCAGTACCTCCCACCCACTCTCTGGAAACACCATATATTTT. Translating gives CASTSHPLSGNTIYF.